This TCR beta chain was found in a study of T cells after yellow fever vaccination. 5'RACE template switching added a universal primer site and UMIs to TCR cDNA. TCRdb passed the 5' RACE reads through MiXCR, listing each CDR3 protein once. Of some 150,000 distinct CDR3 sequences listed, roughly 6.7% are singletons. Germline V gene lookup returns CDR1 SGHRS and CDR2 YFSETQ. Trimming took 4 bases from V and 4 from J, leaving 15 bases between them. This CDR3 has 15 amino acids. A few counts support this clonotype. The source of this sequence is a man younger than 40 who received the YFV17D yellow fever vaccine. The material sequenced was CD4+ T cells sorted from PBMCs, taken 10 days after the yellow fever booster vaccination. The chain couples TRBV5-1 to TRBJ1-5; D is perhaps TRBD1 (6 bases). In DNA, the CDR3 is TGCGCCAGCAGCGCGGGGGCAGGGGAGAATCAGCCCCAGCATTTT. Residues: CASSAGAGENQPQHF.